This TCR beta chain was captured by sequencing in a study of T cells in Graves' hyperthyroidism and ophthalmopathy. General study findings and limits: A median about 6 months before onset, the model predicted ophthalmopathy.

This clonotype was detected many times. The antigen is undetermined. PBMCs were derived from around 10 ml fresh peripheral blood. V was shortened by 3 bases and J by 4 bases, with 12 bases between the two germline ends. The germline gives CDR1 MDHEN, CDR2 SYDVKM. CDR3 size: 14 residues. Researchers took RNA transcripts and amplified the TCR beta CDR3 regions from them. First-round RT-PCR with HTBI primers amplified the TCR CDR3 region. From the multiplex PCR reads, TCRdb called clonotypes with MiXCR, one entry per CDR3 protein. The sample has roughly 560,000 distinct CDR3 sequences; over 12% are singletons.

Sequenced: blood. This chain links TRBV28 with TRBJ2-5; no reliable D call. The clonotype originates from a woman in her thirties or forties with Graves' ophthalmopathy. CDR3 protein: CASSFGGSPETQYF. As DNA, the CDR3 is TGTGCCAGCAGTTTCGGTGGCAGTCCAGAGACCCAGTACTTC. Supplemented by reference TRBV28 and TRBJ2-5, the full variable domain reads DVKVTQSSRYLVKRTGEKVFLECVQDMDHENMFWYRQDPGLGLRLIYFSYDVKMKEKGDIPEGYSVSREKKERFSLILESASTNQTSMYLCASSFGGSPETQYFGPGTRLLVL.